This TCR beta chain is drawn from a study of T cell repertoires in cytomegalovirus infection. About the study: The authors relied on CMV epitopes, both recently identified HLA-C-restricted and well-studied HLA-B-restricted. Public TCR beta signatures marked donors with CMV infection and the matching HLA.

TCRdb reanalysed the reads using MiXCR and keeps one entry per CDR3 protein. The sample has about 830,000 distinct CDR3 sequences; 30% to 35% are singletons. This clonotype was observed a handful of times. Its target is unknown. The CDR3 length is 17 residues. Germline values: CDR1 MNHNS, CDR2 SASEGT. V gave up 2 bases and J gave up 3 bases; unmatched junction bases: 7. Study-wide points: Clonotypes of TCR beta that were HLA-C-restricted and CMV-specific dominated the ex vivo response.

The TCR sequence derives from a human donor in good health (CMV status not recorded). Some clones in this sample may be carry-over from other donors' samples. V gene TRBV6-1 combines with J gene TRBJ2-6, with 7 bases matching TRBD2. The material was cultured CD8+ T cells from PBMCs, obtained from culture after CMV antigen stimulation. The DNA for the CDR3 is TGTGCCAGCAGTGAACTAGGGAGGGGATTTGGGGCCAACGTCCTGACTTTC. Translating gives CASSELGRGFGANVLTF.